Shown below are 3 T cell receptor beta chains from a single sample sequenced in a study of T cells after yellow fever vaccination. TCRdb itself ran the 5' RACE reads through MiXCR, one entry per CDR3 protein. The sample lists some 400,000 distinct CDR3 sequences, about 17% seen once, with about 18% in the top ten. The sample here was PBMCs, taken before the yellow fever booster vaccination. These receptors were taken from a young man who received the YFV17D yellow fever vaccine.

This clonotype was seen a few times. The chain carries TRBV5-6 and TRBJ1-2, with D maybe TRBD1 (6 bases). The CDR3 is made up of 15 amino acids. Germline CDR1 SGHDT, CDR2 YYEEEE. V gave up 0 bases and J gave up 6 bases, with 15 bases separating them. The CDR3 region has the DNA TGTGCCAGCAGCTTGGCTCCCAATAGGGGGAATGGCTACACCTTC. It translates to CASSLAPNRGNGYTF.

The sample holds many counts of this clonotype. V and J are TRBV12-3 or TRBV12-4 and TRBJ2-1; 11 bases are a match to TRBD2. The CDR3 contains 14 residues. Trimming cost V 5 bases and J 8 bases; bases outside gene matches: 5. The CDR3 loop is CASSLSGGADEQFF. Here the CDR3 DNA reads TGTGCCAGCAGTCTTAGCGGGGGGGCGGATGAGCAGTTCTTC.

This clonotype occurred a few times. This rearrangement joins TRBV15 to TRBJ1-2; 8 nucleotides match TRBD1. This CDR3 has 13 amino acids. Germline CDR1 and CDR2: LNHNV and YYDKDF (reference sequence). Trimming cost V 4 bases and J 8 bases; bases outside gene matches: 6. CDR3 protein: CATSTGGRMGYTF. CDR3 nucleotide sequence: TGTGCCACCAGCACAGGGGGCAGGATGGGCTACACCTTC.